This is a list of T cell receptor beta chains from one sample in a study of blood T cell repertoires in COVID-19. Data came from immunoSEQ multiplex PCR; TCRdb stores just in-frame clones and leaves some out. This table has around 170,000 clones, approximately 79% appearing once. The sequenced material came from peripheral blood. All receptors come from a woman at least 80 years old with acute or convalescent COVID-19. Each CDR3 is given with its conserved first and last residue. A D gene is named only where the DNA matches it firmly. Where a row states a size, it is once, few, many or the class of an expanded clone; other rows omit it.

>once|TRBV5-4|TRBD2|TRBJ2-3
TGTGCCAGCAGCTTGGATGCGGGAGGGCGAGATACGCAGTATTTT
CASSLDAGGRDTQYF
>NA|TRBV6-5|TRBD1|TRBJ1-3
TGTGCCAGCAGTTACACCGGACAGGGGGCAGGAAACACCATATATTTT
CASSYTGQGAGNTIYF
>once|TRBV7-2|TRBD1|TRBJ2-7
TGTGCCAGCAGCTCCCACAGGGGGCTGGAGCAGTACTTC
CASSSHRGLEQYF
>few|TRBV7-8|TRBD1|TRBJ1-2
TGTGCCAGCAGTCGACAGGGGGAGGCGGGCTACACCTTC
CASSRQGEAGYTF
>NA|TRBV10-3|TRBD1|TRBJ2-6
TGTGCCATCAGTGACCAGGGGGCCCTCGTCTCTGGGGCCAACGTCCTGACTTTC
CAISDQGALVSGANVLTF
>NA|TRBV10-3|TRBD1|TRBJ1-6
TGTGCCATCAGGGCAGGGGGTTCCTATAATTCACCCCTCCACTTT
CAIRAGGSYNSPLHF
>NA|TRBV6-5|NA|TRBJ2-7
TGTGCCAGCAGTTACTACCAGGGGTCGGACGAGCAGTACTTC
CASSYYQGSDEQYF
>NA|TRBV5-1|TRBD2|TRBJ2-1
TGCGCCAGCAGCGCCGCGGGACTAGGCGATGAGCAGTTCTTC
CASSAAGLGDEQFF
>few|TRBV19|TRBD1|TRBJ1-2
TGTGCCAGTAAAAGACAGGGGAACTATGGCTACACCTTC
CASKRQGNYGYTF
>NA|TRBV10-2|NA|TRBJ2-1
TGCGCCAGCAGCGGGACTCCCAACGGTGAGCAGTTCTTC
CASSGTPNGEQFF
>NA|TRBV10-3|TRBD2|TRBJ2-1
TGTGCCATCCGGGGACTAGCGGGAGGCCTATCCTACAATGAGCAGTTCTTC
CAIRGLAGGLSYNEQFF
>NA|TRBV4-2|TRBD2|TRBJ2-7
TGTGCCAGCAGCCAAGATTCGGGAGGGGGGTACGAGCAGTACTTC
CASSQDSGGGYEQYF
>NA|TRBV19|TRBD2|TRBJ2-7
TGTGCCAGTAGTATGGGACTAGCGGGGCTCTACGAGCAGTACTTC
CASSMGLAGLYEQYF
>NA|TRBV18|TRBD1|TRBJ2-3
TGTGCCAGCTCACCACGGGACAGGGGGTTTCTGGATACGCAGTATTTT
CASSPRDRGFLDTQYF
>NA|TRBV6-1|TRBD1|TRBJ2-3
TGTGCCAGCAGTGAACAAGGGGGCGAGGATACGCAGTATTTT
CASSEQGGEDTQYF
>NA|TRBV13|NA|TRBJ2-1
TGTGCCAGCAGCCGGACTTTTCCAGGGGCCAATGAGCAGTTCTTC
CASSRTFPGANEQFF
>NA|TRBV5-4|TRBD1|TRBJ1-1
TGTGCCAGCAGCCCAGGGGGGTCAGGAGGGACTGAAGCTTTCTTT
CASSPGGSGGTEAFF
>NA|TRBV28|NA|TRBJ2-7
TGTGCCAGCAGGATGGACAGTCCCACCTACGAGCAGTACTTC
CASRMDSPTYEQYF
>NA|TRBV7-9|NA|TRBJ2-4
TGTGCCAGCAGCTTTCGCACTAAAAACATTCAGTACTTC
CASSFRTKNIQYF
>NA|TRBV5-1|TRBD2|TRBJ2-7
TGCGCCACCCCCAAGGGGGCTAGCGGGAAAAGGGCCTACGAGCAGTACTTC
CATPKGASGKRAYEQYF
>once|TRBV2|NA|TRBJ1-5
TGTGCCAGCAGTGTCAGTGCTAATCAGCCCCAGCATTTT
CASSVSANQPQHF
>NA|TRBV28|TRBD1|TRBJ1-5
TGTGCCAGCGGGGACAGCAGTCAGCCCCAGCATTTT
CASGDSSQPQHF
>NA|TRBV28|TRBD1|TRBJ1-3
TGTGCCAGCAGCGACACAGGGGCCTCTGGAAACACCATATATTTT
CASSDTGASGNTIYF
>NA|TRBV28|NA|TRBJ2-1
TGTGCCAGCACCCACCGGAAGGGAGGACTACGTGAGCAGTTCTTC
CASTHRKGGLREQFF
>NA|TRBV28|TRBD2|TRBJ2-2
TGTGCCAGCAGTTTGGCGGGAGGGCCCGCCGGGGAGCTGTTTTTT
CASSLAGGPAGELFF
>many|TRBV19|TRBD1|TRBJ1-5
TGTGCCAGTAGTCCCAGGGACAGTGAGCCCCAGCATTTT
CASSPRDSEPQHF
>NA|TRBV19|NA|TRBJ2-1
TGTGCCAGTAGTATTAGACACACCTACAATGAGCAGTTCTTC
CASSIRHTYNEQFF
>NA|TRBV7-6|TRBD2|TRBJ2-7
TGTGCCGAGGGTAGCGGGTTCTACGAGCAGTACTTC
CAEGSGFYEQYF
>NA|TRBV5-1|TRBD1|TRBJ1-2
TGCGCCAGCAGCAGAGACAGGGCCAACTATGGCTACACCTTC
CASSRDRANYGYTF
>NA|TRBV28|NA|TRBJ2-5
TGTGCCAGCAGTTTTGGAGGGCTCATCCTCCAAGAGACCCAGTACTTC
CASSFGGLILQETQYF
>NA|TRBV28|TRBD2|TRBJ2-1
TGTGCCAGCAGCCCCCACTACATTGGGCTAGCGGGAGACAATGAGCAGTTCTTC
CASSPHYIGLAGDNEQFF
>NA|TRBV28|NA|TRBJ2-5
TGTGCCAGCAGTTTTGGACAACAGGGAGTAGGGCAAGAGACCCAGTACTTC
CASSFGQQGVGQETQYF
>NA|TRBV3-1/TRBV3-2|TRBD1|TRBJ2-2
TGTGCCAGCAGCCCACCGGGACAGGACACCGGGGAGCTGTTTTTT
CASSPPGQDTGELFF
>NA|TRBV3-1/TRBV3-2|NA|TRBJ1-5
TGTGCCAGCAGCCAAGAGCTAGGAAATCAGCCCCAGCATTTT
CASSQELGNQPQHF
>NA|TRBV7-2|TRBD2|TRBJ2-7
TGTGCCAGCAGCTCTGGACTAGCGGGACCGTACGAGCAGTACTTC
CASSSGLAGPYEQYF
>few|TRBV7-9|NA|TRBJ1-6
TGTGCCAGCAGCTGGGCTAAAGGGGGCTATAATTCACCCCTCCACTTT
CASSWAKGGYNSPLHF
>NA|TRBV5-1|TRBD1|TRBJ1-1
TGCGCCAGCAGCTCTAAGACAGGGGTTAACACTGAAGCTTTCTTT
CASSSKTGVNTEAFF
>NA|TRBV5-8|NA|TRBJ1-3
TGTGCCAGCAGCTTACACTCTGGAAACACCATATATTTT
CASSLHSGNTIYF
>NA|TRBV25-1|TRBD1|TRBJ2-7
TGTGCCAGCAGTGCACCGGGACAGGGGGCCTACGAGCAGTACTTC
CASSAPGQGAYEQYF
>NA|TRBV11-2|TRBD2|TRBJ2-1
TGTGCCAGCAGCTTAGTGGGACTAGCGGAAGGAGAGCAGTTCTTC
CASSLVGLAEGEQFF
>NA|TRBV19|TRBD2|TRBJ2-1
TGTGCCAGTAGCGTAGGACTAGTGCCTAATGAGCAGTTCTTC
CASSVGLVPNEQFF
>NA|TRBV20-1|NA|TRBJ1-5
TGCAGTGCTAGTGTAGCCTTCTATAGCAATCAGCCCCAGCATTTT
CSASVAFYSNQPQHF
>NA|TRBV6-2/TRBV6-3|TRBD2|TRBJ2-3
TGTGCCAGCAGTTCATTAGCGGGAGCGACAGATACGCAGTATTTT
CASSSLAGATDTQYF
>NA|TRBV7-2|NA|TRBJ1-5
TGTGCCAGCAGCTTAGACGGGCAGGGTCAGCCCCAGCATTTT
CASSLDGQGQPQHF
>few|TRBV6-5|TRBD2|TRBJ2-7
TGTGCCAGCAGAGATACTAGCGGGCGCTCCTACGAGCAGTACTTC
CASRDTSGRSYEQYF
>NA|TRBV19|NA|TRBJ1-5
TGTGCCAGTAGTATCGTCGGCGGGAATCAGCCCCAGCATTTT
CASSIVGGNQPQHF
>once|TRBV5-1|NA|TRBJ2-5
TGCGCCAGCAGCCTGCAGGGTGTATGGACCCAGTACTTC
CASSLQGVWTQYF
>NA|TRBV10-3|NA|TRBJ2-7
TGTGCCATACAACGGGAAATCATCTACGAGCAGTACTTC
CAIQREIIYEQYF
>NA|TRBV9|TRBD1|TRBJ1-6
TGTGCCAGCAGCATTGGACAGGGGCATAATTCACCCCTCCACTTT
CASSIGQGHNSPLHF
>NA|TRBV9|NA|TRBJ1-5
TGTGCCAGCAGCGTCGGTGTGGAGAGCAATCAGCCCCAGCATTTT
CASSVGVESNQPQHF
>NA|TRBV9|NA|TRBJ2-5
TGTGCCAGCAGCGCAGATCTGCTCTCGGAGACCCAGTACTTC
CASSADLLSETQYF
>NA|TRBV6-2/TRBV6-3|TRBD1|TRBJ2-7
TGTGCCAGCAGTCTCGGGACGGACAGGGTGCCCGAGCAGTACTTC
CASSLGTDRVPEQYF
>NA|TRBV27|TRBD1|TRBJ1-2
TGTGCCAGCAGTCCCGAGGGCTTTGGACAGGGGATGGATGGCTACACCTTC
CASSPEGFGQGMDGYTF
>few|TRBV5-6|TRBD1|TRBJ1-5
TGTGCCAGCAGCTTCAACAGGGGGTCTGATCAGCCCCAGCATTTT
CASSFNRGSDQPQHF
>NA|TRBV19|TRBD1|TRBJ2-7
TGTGCCAGTAGACCTCCGGGACAGGACCGTTACGAGCAGTACTTC
CASRPPGQDRYEQYF
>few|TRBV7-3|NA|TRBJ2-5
TGTGCCAGCAGCTTAGTGGCCAAAGAGACCCAGTACTTC
CASSLVAKETQYF